A single sample gave rise to the 32 T cell receptor beta chains below, sequenced in a study of T cell responses to AZD1222 COVID-19 vaccine. Clones were read by immunoSEQ multiplex PCR, and TCRdb kept only the in-frame ones, dropping some. The sample lists about 190,000 clones; about 94% were seen once. The sample consisted of peripheral blood, taken on day 0 of AZD1222 vaccination. All receptors come from an adult in good health.

This sequence joins TRBV27 and TRBJ2-5; TRBD2 aligns across 12 bases. Germline CDR1 MNHEY, CDR2 SMNVEV (reference sequence). This CDR3 region has 15 residues. With V trimmed by 8 bases and J by 2 bases, 6 bases remained unmatched. In DNA, the CDR3 is TGTGCCAGCCGTGACGGACTAGCGGGACAAGAGACCCAGTACTTC. Amino acids: CASRDGLAGQETQYF.

The chain employs TRBV28 and TRBJ1-5; TRBD1 aligns across 10 bases. Unmatched junction bases numbered 8, after V lost 5 bases and J lost 7 bases. The CDR3 sequence is 15 residues long. Germline CDR1 MDHEN, CDR2 SYDVKM. CDR3 in amino acids: CASSRDRGLGQPQHF. The DNA for the CDR3 is TGTGCCAGCAGTAGGGACAGGGGACTTGGCCAGCCCCAGCATTTT.

The chain employs TRBV3-1 (or the pseudogene TRBV3-2) and TRBJ2-7; D not resolved. Germline CDR1 and CDR2: LGHDT and YNNKEL (reference sequence). CDR3 length equals 13 residues. Trimming removed 0 bases at V and 3 bases at J, with 6 bases between. Written as DNA, the CDR3 is TGTGCCAGCAGCCAAGAAGGCTACTACGAGCAGTACTTC. Protein sequence: CASSQEGYYEQYF.

The chain joins TRBV6-2 or TRBV6-3 to TRBJ2-1; D gene uncertain. Germline-derived CDR1 and CDR2 are MNHEY and SVGEGT. V dropped 5 bases and J dropped 8 bases, with 13 bases sitting between them. This CDR3 region has 13 residues. The CDR3 here is CASSADPSDEQFF. Here the CDR3 DNA reads TGTGCCAGCAGTGCGGATCCCTCTGATGAGCAGTTCTTC.

This clone was seen more than once but under ten times. The rearrangement links TRBV27 to TRBJ1-1; D not resolved. Germline CDR1 reads MNHEY; CDR2 reads SMNVEV (reference sequence). V lost 0 bases and J 4 bases, leaving 6 bases between the germline ends. The CDR3 length is 13 residues. CDR3 in DNA: TGTGCCAGCAGTTTATCGTACATCACTGAAGCTTTCTTT. Its protein product is CASSLSYITEAFF.

This sequence joins TRBV28 and TRBJ1-6; D perhaps matches TRBD1 (6 bases). The CDR3 consists of 16 residues. The V end lost 4 bases, the J end lost 5 bases, and 15 bases lay between the germline ends. The germline V gene has CDR1 MDHEN and CDR2 SYDVKM. Written as DNA, the CDR3 is TGTGCCAGCAGTTCTTTCTGGGGGCGCGATAATTCACCCCTCCACTTT. Its translation: CASSSFWGRDNSPLHF.

V gene TRBV11-2 combines with J gene TRBJ1-6; TRBD1 matches 8 bases. Looked up from germline, CDR1 is SGHAT and CDR2 is FQNNGV. Trimming at V came to 3 bases and at J to 10 bases, leaving 11 bases not matched to a gene. The CDR3 is 16 amino acids. The CDR3 spells CASSFRPGGFGSPLHF. The CDR3 nucleotides are TGTGCCAGCAGCTTTAGGCCAGGGGGCTTTGGGTCACCCCTCCACTTT. The full variable domain, completed using reference TRBV11-2 and TRBJ1-6, is EAGVAQSPRYKIIEKRQSVAFWCNPISGHATLYWYQQILGQGPKLLIQFQNNGVVDDSQLPKDRFSAERLKGVDSTLKIQPAKLEDSAVYLCASSFRPGGFGSPLHFGNGTRLTVT.

The chain links TRBV5-4 to TRBJ2-2; 12 bases line up with TRBD2. This CDR3 contains 17 residues. Germline loops: CDR1 SGHNT, CDR2 YYREEE (reference sequence). V gave up 0 bases and J gave up 6 bases; unmatched junction bases: 6. The CDR3 loop reads CASSLGLAGGPSGELFF. The CDR3 DNA reads as TGTGCCAGCAGCTTGGGGCTAGCGGGAGGGCCTTCCGGGGAGCTGTTTTTT.

The gene calls are TRBV4-2 and TRBJ1-2, with D unresolved. Germline V gene data show CDR1 as LGHNA and CDR2 as YNFKEQ. This CDR3 contains 14 residues. Trimming left V 0 bases short and J 7 bases short, with 12 bases between. The CDR3 coding sequence is TGTGCCAGCAGCCAAGATCCGGGGTACCGTGGCTACACCTTC. Translating it yields CASSQDPGYRGYTF.

This rearrangement joins TRBV3-1 (or the pseudogene TRBV3-2) to TRBJ1-2; 7 nucleotides align to TRBD1. The CDR3 runs 14 residues. Germline V CDR1 and CDR2: LGHDT, YNNKEL (reference sequence). Trimming took 4 bases from V and 4 from J; bases not matched to a gene: 6. As DNA, the CDR3 is TGTGCCAGCAGCCCGCGACAGGGACCCTATGGCTACACCTTC. Its translation is CASSPRQGPYGYTF.

The V call is TRBV19, the J call TRBJ2-3, with a tentative D call TRBD1 (6 bases). Trimming pared 5 bases from V and 1 base from J, leaving 13 bases between. This CDR3 comprises 15 residues. Germline-derived CDR1 and CDR2 are LNHDA and SQIVND (reference sequence). CDR3 loop: CASSPGQLGTDTQYF. Written as DNA, the CDR3 is TGTGCCAGTAGTCCCGGACAGTTAGGCACAGATACGCAGTATTTT.

The rearrangement uses TRBV9 and TRBJ2-5; D is undetermined. The CDR3 loop spans 14 amino acids. V was shortened by 0 bases and J by 2 bases, with 8 bases between the two germline ends. Looked up from germline, CDR1 is SGDLS and CDR2 is YYNGEE. The CDR3 region is CASSVGTSQETQYF. The CDR3 bases are TGTGCCAGCAGCGTAGGAACTTCACAAGAGACCCAGTACTTC. Combining the CDR3 with reference TRBV9 and TRBJ2-5 gives the whole variable domain DSGVTQTPKHLITATGQRVTLRCSPRSGDLSVYWYQQSLDQGLQFLIQYYNGEERAKGNILERFSAQQFPDLHSELNLSSLELGDSALYFCASSVGTSQETQYFGPGTRLLVL.

The CDR3, as DNA: TGTGCCAGCAGCCACGGTCAGGGGGATCGCTACACCTTC. Translation: CASSHGQGDRYTF. The chain carries TRBV3-1 (or the pseudogene TRBV3-2) and TRBJ1-2; TRBD1 matches 7 bases. Germline V gene lookup returns CDR1 LGHDT and CDR2 YNNKEL (reference sequence). Germline trimming cut 3 bases from V and 9 bases from J; bases unmatched to any gene: 7. The CDR3 totals 13 residues.

The chain links TRBV4-1 to TRBJ1-5; D gene uncertain. The germline V gene has CDR1 MGHRA and CDR2 YSYEKL. V lost 4 bases and J lost 1, with 8 bases in between. The CDR3 is 14 residues long. The CDR3 protein is CASSPGSSNQPQHF. Written as DNA, the CDR3 is TGCGCCAGCAGCCCGGGGTCCAGCAATCAGCCCCAGCATTTT.

This chain uses TRBV5-1 with TRBJ2-5; TRBD2 agrees at 12 bases. V shed 5 bases, J shed 2 bases, and the junction held 4 bases outside the gene matches. Per the germline V gene, CDR1 is SGHRS and CDR2 is YFSETQ. The CDR3 spans 15 residues. CDR3 protein: CASRRLAGEQETQYF. The DNA of the CDR3 is TGCGCCAGCAGAAGACTAGCGGGAGAACAAGAGACCCAGTACTTC.

V usage is TRBV6-5 and J usage is TRBJ1-1; weak D call: TRBD1 (6 bases). The CDR3 is 13 residues long. V was pared by 10 bases and J by 1 base, with 13 bases between. Germline lookup yields CDR1 MNHEY and CDR2 SVGAGI. CDR3 sequence (DNA): TGTGCCACCCCCTTGACAGGGAACACTGAAGCTTTCTTT. It codes for CATPLTGNTEAFF.

The chain combines TRBV7-2 with TRBJ2-7; possibly TRBD2 for D (5 bases). Germline CDR1 is SGHTA and CDR2 is FQGNSA. Trimming cost V 3 bases and J 3 bases, with 12 bases left between them. The CDR3 loop spans 14 amino acids. The CDR3 region is CASSFTGTNYEQYF. CDR3 nucleotide sequence: TGTGCCAGCAGCTTTACGGGAACCAACTACGAGCAGTACTTC.

The genes are TRBV5-5 and TRBJ1-1, with D possibly matching TRBD1 (5 bases). This CDR3 comprises 19 residues. Trimming removed 0 bases from V and 0 bases from J, with 21 bases in between. Germline CDR1 reads SGHKS; CDR2 reads YYEKEE (reference sequence). CDR3 DNA: TGTGCCAGCAGCTTGGCCTGGGGCAGTGGCGTGGGATTGAACACTGAAGCTTTCTTT. Amino acids: CASSLAWGSGVGLNTEAFF.

The V gene is TRBV5-5, the J gene TRBJ2-7; 9 positions agree with TRBD1. Germline CDR1 SGHKS, CDR2 YYEKEE (reference sequence). J was trimmed by 3 bases and V by 4 bases; bases with no gene match: 2. The CDR3 is 13 amino acids. DNA of the CDR3: TGTGCCAGCAGCAGGGGACAGGGCTACGAGCAGTACTTC. Translating it yields CASSRGQGYEQYF.

The rearrangement links TRBV7-7 to TRBJ1-6; no firm D call. The CDR3 has 13 residues. Germline values: CDR1 SSHAT, CDR2 FNYEAQ (reference sequence). DNA of the CDR3: TGTGCTAGCGGTTTATCATTGGATTCACCCCTCCACTTT. Translated, it gives CASGLSLDSPLHF.

The rearrangement joins TRBV5-6 to TRBJ1-2; unclear D gene. Trimming removed 2 bases from V and 7 bases from J, with 9 bases in between. Looked up from germline, CDR1 is SGHDT and CDR2 is YYEEEE. The CDR3 runs to 12 residues. The CDR3 bases are TGTGCCAGCAGCTTCGAGGTCCGTGGCTACACCTTC. Protein: CASSFEVRGYTF.

The V call is TRBV9, the J call TRBJ2-1; the match to TRBD2 covers 16 bases. Trimming removed 3 bases from V and 10 bases from J; junction bases left unmatched: 1. Germline V gene sequence: CDR1 SGDLS, CDR2 YYNGEE. This CDR3 region has 14 residues. The CDR3 nucleotides are TGTGCCAGCAGCGCGGGACTAGCGGGAGGGGAGCAGTTCTTC. Its translation: CASSAGLAGGEQFF.

The chain joins TRBV6-2 or TRBV6-3 to TRBJ2-1, with a weak D call TRBD1 (5 bases). CDR1 is MNHEY, CDR2 SVGEGT, per germline. The CDR3 spans 13 residues. V lost 5 bases and J lost 4, with 9 bases in between. Here the CDR3 reads CASSRRGYNEQFF. In DNA form, the CDR3 reads TGTGCCAGCAGTCGTAGGGGATACAATGAGCAGTTCTTC.

V and J are TRBV19 and TRBJ1-1, with a weak D call TRBD1 (5 bases). CDR3 length: 14 amino acids. V dropped 3 bases and J dropped 1 base, with 9 bases sitting between them. Per the germline V gene, CDR1 is LNHDA and CDR2 is SQIVND (reference sequence). The CDR3 DNA reads as TGTGCCAGTAGTATGGGGCAGGGGAACACTGAAGCTTTCTTT. Amino acid sequence: CASSMGQGNTEAFF.

The V gene is TRBV7-2, the J gene TRBJ2-7; a weak D match, TRBD2 (5 bases). This CDR3 spans 15 amino acids. V was trimmed by 1 base and J by 6 bases, leaving 16 bases between them. The germline V gene encodes CDR1 SGHTA and CDR2 FQGNSA. CDR3 residues: CASSLVPTNRAEQYF. CDR3 coding DNA: TGTGCCAGCAGCTTAGTCCCGACTAACCGGGCCGAGCAGTACTTC.

This rearrangement joins TRBV2 to TRBJ2-4; TRBD2 matches at 7 bases. Germline CDR1 SNHLY, CDR2 FYNNEI. The CDR3 has 17 amino acids. With 7 bases clipped from V and 0 bases from J, the junction kept 12 bases outside the gene matches. The CDR3, as DNA: TGTGCCAGCACCGAGGGTGGGGGGGATTCAGCCAAAAACATTCAGTACTTC. It specifies CASTEGGGDSAKNIQYF.

The chain joins TRBV2 to TRBJ2-1; D gene uncertain. CDR3 length: 11 amino acids. Trimming took 4 bases from V and 9 from J, leaving 7 bases between them. CDR1 and CDR2 (germline): SNHLY, FYNNEI. CDR3 DNA sequence: TGTGCCAGCAGTGTATGGGCTGAGCAGTTCTTC. As protein: CASSVWAEQFF.

The rearrangement links TRBV4-1 to TRBJ2-3; D unclear. Germline V gene sequence: CDR1 MGHRA, CDR2 YSYEKL. Trimming left V 4 bases short and J 2 bases short, with 10 bases between. The CDR3 is made up of 14 amino acids. The CDR3 DNA is TGCGCCAGCAGCCCGCAGGTGATCACAGATACGCAGTATTTT. Translation: CASSPQVITDTQYF.

The chain carries TRBV3-1 (or the pseudogene TRBV3-2) and TRBJ1-3; 11 bases are shared with TRBD1. There are 16 residues in the CDR3. The germline CDR1 and CDR2 sequences are LGHDT and YNNKEL (reference sequence). Trimming took 4 bases from V and 1 from J; bases not matched to a gene: 3. The CDR3 reads CASSPWDRGSGNTIYF. CDR3 DNA: TGTGCCAGCAGCCCATGGGACAGGGGGTCTGGAAACACCATATATTTT.

This chain uses TRBV5-7 with TRBJ1-4; 7 bases are a match to TRBD1. TRBV5-7 is filed as an ORF, its function uncertain. The CDR3 totals 16 residues. J gave up 2 bases and V 8 bases, and 12 bases lay outside the gene matches. CDR3 region: CARKRTQGWTNEKLFF. The CDR3 DNA reads as TGTGCCAGGAAAAGGACACAGGGGTGGACTAATGAAAAACTGTTTTTT.

The chain is built from TRBV18 and TRBJ2-7; 9 nucleotides align to TRBD1. The length of the CDR3 is 15 residues. V dropped 3 bases and J dropped 2; count of bases not matched to a gene: 5. Germline V gives CDR1 KGHSH, CDR2 LQKENI. CDR3 region: CASSPGTGKPYEQYF. The CDR3 nucleotides read TGTGCCAGCTCACCCGGGACAGGGAAGCCCTACGAGCAGTACTTC.

The genes are TRBV18 and TRBJ1-2, with TRBD1 as a possible D gene (6 bases). CDR1 is KGHSH and CDR2 is LQKENI in the germline V gene. The CDR3 extends over 16 amino acids. V shed 2 bases and J shed 4 bases, with 17 bases lying between them. CDR3 protein: CASSPKTGHPGYGYTF. The CDR3 DNA follows: TGTGCCAGCTCACCAAAGACAGGCCATCCAGGCTATGGCTACACCTTC.